These 25 T cell receptor beta chains were sequenced from one sample in a study of cytomegalovirus exposure and HLA in healthy donors. PCR amplification relied on 60 Vbeta primers (plus 13 Jbeta primers). The data were produced by immunoSEQ multiplex PCR, yet TCRdb's version contains in-frame clones alone and is incomplete. The data hold over 95,000 clones, with 77% observed a single time. Sequences were obtained from PBMCs. These TCRs come from a man aged 35 to 55 in good health and CMV-seropositive.

The chain recombines TRBV4-3 with TRBJ2-5, with 7 bases that match TRBD2. CDR3 length: 17 amino acids. CDR1 is LGHNA, CDR2 YSLEER, per germline. J gave up 2 bases and V 1 base, and 10 bases lay outside the gene matches. The CDR3 spells CASSQGVRGSSQETQYF. CDR3 sequence (DNA): TGCGCCAGCAGCCAAGGTGTGCGGGGGAGTTCACAAGAGACCCAGTACTTC.

Note on this clone: An end of the junction differs from the germline gene, which may be a read error. The chain recombines TRBV5-1 with TRBJ2-6, with D perhaps matching TRBD1 (5 bases). Germline V gives CDR1 SGHRS, CDR2 YFSETQ. This CDR3 comprises 13 residues. The CDR3 nucleotides read TGCGCCAGCAGCTTGGTTGGGGCCAACGGCCTGACTTTC. Translating it yields CASSLVGANGLTF.

The chain links TRBV2 to TRBJ2-2; 8 bases map to TRBD1. The CDR3 spans 16 residues. CDR1 SNHLY and CDR2 FYNNEI come from the germline V gene. V shed 6 bases, J shed 4 bases, and the junction held 10 bases outside the gene matches. CDR3 nucleotides: TGTGCCAGCAGAGGTCAGGGGGCGCTAGGCACCGGGGAGCTGTTTTTT. Protein product: CASRGQGALGTGELFF.

The chain combines TRBV9 with TRBJ2-7; TRBD1 matches at 7 bases. Germline values: CDR1 SGDLS, CDR2 YYNGEE. The V and J ends lost 0 bases and 2 bases, in that order; junction bases with no gene match: 5. This CDR3 region has 15 residues. The CDR3 protein is CASSVETGLAYEQYF. The CDR3 DNA follows: TGTGCCAGCAGCGTAGAGACAGGGCTGGCCTACGAGCAGTACTTC. The full variable domain, with the rest looked up from reference TRBV9 and TRBJ2-7, is DSGVTQTPKHLITATGQRVTLRCSPRSGDLSVYWYQQSLDQGLQFLIQYYNGEERAKGNILERFSAQQFPDLHSELNLSSLELGDSALYFCASSVETGLAYEQYFGPGTRLTVT.

The V gene is TRBV7-3, the J gene TRBJ2-1; tentatively, D is TRBD2 (5 bases). Per germline, CDR1 SGHTA and CDR2 FQGTGA. CDR3 size: 17 residues. With 0 bases removed from V and 0 bases from J, the gap between germline ends came to 12 bases. In DNA form, the CDR3 reads TGTGCCAGCAGCTTAACGGGAGTGGGGAGCTCCTACAATGAGCAGTTCTTC. Translating gives CASSLTGVGSSYNEQFF.

V usage is TRBV5-5 and J usage is TRBJ1-2; D perhaps matches TRBD1 (5 bases). Germline loops: CDR1 SGHKS, CDR2 YYEKEE (reference sequence). The CDR3 has 15 amino acids. Trimming cost V 4 bases and J 8 bases, with 21 bases left between them. The CDR3 loop reads CASSAPLSRVYGYTF. The CDR3 nucleotides read TGTGCCAGCAGCGCGCCCCTAAGCAGGGTGTACGGCTACACCTTC.

CDR3 sequence reads: CASSSLPNTEAFF. In DNA, the CDR3 is TGTGCCAGCAGTTCCCTTCCGAACACTGAAGCTTTCTTT. The V and J genes are TRBV28 and TRBJ1-1; no reliable D call. V was cut by 4 bases and J by 1 base, with 7 bases left in between. The CDR3 sequence is 13 residues long. CDR1 MDHEN and CDR2 SYDVKM come from the germline V gene.

This chain uses TRBV28 with TRBJ1-2; D is perhaps TRBD1 (6 bases). The germline V gene has CDR1 MDHEN and CDR2 SYDVKM. The CDR3 runs 15 residues. Trimming stripped 6 bases from V and 8 bases from J, with 22 bases between. CDR3 sequence reads: CASSSSPRGFRGYTF. CDR3 bases: TGTGCCAGCAGCTCGTCGCCCAGGGGCTTTCGGGGCTACACCTTC.

V is TRBV4-2 and J is TRBJ1-3; maybe TRBD1 (5 bases). CDR3 size: 16 residues. The V end lost 0 bases, the J end lost 4 bases, and 13 bases lay between the germline ends. Germline V gives CDR1 LGHNA, CDR2 YNFKEQ. The CDR3 DNA reads TGTGCCAGCAGCCAAGATTTGGGGCAGGTCGGAAACACCATATATTTT. Translation: CASSQDLGQVGNTIYF.

The chain uses TRBV7-2 and TRBJ2-1, with TRBD1 identical over 7 bases. The CDR3 is 15 residues long. V dropped 1 base and J dropped 6; count of bases not matched to a gene: 6. CDR1 is SGHTA, CDR2 FQGNSA, per germline. This CDR3 reads CASSLGSGTVNEQFF. CDR3 DNA sequence: TGTGCCAGCAGCTTAGGTTCTGGGACAGTCAATGAGCAGTTCTTC. Using reference TRBV7-2 and TRBJ2-1 for the parts outside the CDR3, the full variable domain is GAGVSQSPSNKVTEKGKDVELRCDPISGHTALYWYRQSLGQGLEFLIYFQGNSAPDKSGLPSDRFSAERTGGSVSTLTIQRTQQEDSAVYLCASSLGSGTVNEQFFGPGTRLTVL.

The V gene is TRBV9, the J gene TRBJ2-7; 7 positions agree with TRBD1. Germline V gene sequence: CDR1 SGDLS, CDR2 YYNGEE. V gave up 0 bases and J gave up 3 bases; unmatched junction bases: 6. The length of the CDR3 is 15 residues. The CDR3, as DNA: TGTGCCAGCAGCGTAGCGGCAGGGGGTGGCTACGAGCAGTACTTC. Residues: CASSVAAGGGYEQYF.

This clone has only a few counts. Other DNA sequences in the sample encode the same CDR3. The chain combines TRBV11-3 with TRBJ2-2; D call uncertain. Germline CDR1 SGHNT, CDR2 YENEEA. The CDR3 extends over 15 amino acids. Trimming cost V 3 bases and J 0 bases, with 8 bases left between them. CDR3 residues: CASSFSHSNTGELFF. CDR3 bases: TGTGCCAGCAGCTTTAGTCATTCGAACACCGGGGAGCTGTTTTTT.

The rearrangement links TRBV7-6 to TRBJ2-7; D unresolved. The CDR3 runs 15 residues. The V end was cut by 5 bases, the J end by 5 bases, with 19 bases between. Germline CDR1 is SGHVS and CDR2 is FNYEAQ. The CDR3 bases are TGTGCCAGCAGCAGGATGACAACCTCTACGGACGAGCAGTACTTC. It is translated as CASSRMTTSTDEQYF. Full variable domain (rest looked up from reference TRBV7-6 and TRBJ2-7): GAGVSQSPRYKVTKRGQDVALRCDPISGHVSLYWYRQALGQGPEFLTYFNYEAQQDKSGLPNDRFSAERPEGSISTLTIQRTEQRDSAMYRCASSRMTTSTDEQYFGPGTRLTVT.

This rearrangement joins TRBV7-2 to TRBJ1-3; D unresolved. The CDR3 loop spans 15 amino acids. V lost 4 bases and J 0 bases, leaving 10 bases between the germline ends. Germline V gene lookup returns CDR1 SGHTA and CDR2 FQGNSA. CDR3 coding DNA: TGTGCCAGCAGCTCCTACCCACCCTCTGGAAACACCATATATTTT. Protein: CASSSYPPSGNTIYF.

The chain recombines TRBV7-8 with TRBJ1-6, with D unclear. V was pared by 6 bases and J by 3 bases, with 12 bases between. This CDR3 spans 15 amino acids. Germline V lookup: CDR1 SGHVS, CDR2 FQNEAQ. The CDR3 reads CASRRGRDYNSPLHF. CDR3 coding DNA: TGTGCCAGCAGGCGTGGACGGGACTATAATTCACCCCTCCACTTT.

The genes are TRBV9 and TRBJ2-1, with D tentatively TRBD2 (5 bases). The length of the CDR3 is 16 residues. Trimming removed 3 bases at V and 8 bases at J, with 21 bases between. The germline V gene has CDR1 SGDLS and CDR2 YYNGEE. The CDR3 sequence is CASSAPLATIQYEQFF. The CDR3, as DNA: TGTGCCAGCAGCGCCCCCCTGGCGACTATTCAATATGAGCAGTTCTTC.

The J gene is TRBJ1-5, the V gene TRBV27; the match to TRBD1 covers 8 bases. The CDR3 is 13 amino acids. Germline V gene lookup returns CDR1 MNHEY and CDR2 SMNVEV (reference sequence). After removal of 8 bases from V and 5 bases from J, the junction contained 5 bases not matched to a gene. CDR3 nucleotide sequence: TGTGCCAGCCGGACAGGGTTGGATCAGCCCCAGCATTTT. Translating gives CASRTGLDQPQHF.

CDR3: CASSYEGDSGANVLTF. CDR3 in DNA: TGTGCCAGCAGTTACGAGGGGGACTCTGGGGCCAACGTCCTGACTTTC. The genes are TRBV6-5 and TRBJ2-6, with D possibly TRBD1 on 6 matching bases. The CDR3 totals 16 residues. Trimming left V 2 bases short and J 0 bases short, with 8 bases between. Germline CDR1 MNHEY, CDR2 SVGAGI.

The chain has TRBV5-1 and TRBJ1-1; 8 nucleotides match TRBD1. V shed 4 bases and J 5 bases; nucleotides not matched to a gene: 7. Germline V gene sequence: CDR1 SGHRS, CDR2 YFSETQ. The CDR3 length is 14 residues. CDR3 loop: CASSGAGGYTEAFF. The CDR3 bases are TGCGCCAGCAGCGGAGCAGGGGGCTATACTGAAGCTTTCTTT.

The V call is TRBV7-2, the J call TRBJ2-6; the match to TRBD1 covers 9 bases. The germline V gene encodes CDR1 SGHTA and CDR2 FQGNSA. V was pared by 5 bases and J by 0 bases, with 8 bases of the junction left unmatched. The CDR3 runs to 18 residues. The CDR3 nucleotides read TGTGCCAGCAGCATAAGCGGGACAGGGCTCTCTGGGGCCAACGTCCTGACTTTC. This codes for CASSISGTGLSGANVLTF.

Note on this clone: This CDR3 is also generated by other DNA sequences in the sample. The gene calls are TRBV7-6 and TRBJ1-1; D possibly corresponds to TRBD1 (5 bases). Trimming took 1 base from V and 4 from J, leaving 7 bases between them. Germline V gives CDR1 SGHVS, CDR2 FNYEAQ. The CDR3 totals 13 residues. The DNA of the CDR3 is TGTGCCAGCAGCTTAGGGGGGGTCACTGAAGCTTTCTTT. It translates to CASSLGGVTEAFF.

V is TRBV2 and J is TRBJ2-7; D gene uncertain. Looked up from germline, CDR1 is SNHLY and CDR2 is FYNNEI. The CDR3 contains 15 residues. Trimming removed 1 base from V and 0 bases from J, with 10 bases in between. CDR3 loop: CASSEVGKSSYEQYF. CDR3 sequence (DNA): TGTGCCAGCAGTGAAGTGGGCAAATCCTCCTACGAGCAGTACTTC.

This clone was detected a few times. This sample also contains other DNA sequences that code for the same CDR3. This chain links TRBV19 with TRBJ1-5; a possible D gene is TRBD1 (6 bases). This CDR3 comprises 13 residues. V was clipped by 4 bases and J by 2 bases, with 6 bases between them. Germline-derived CDR1 and CDR2 are LNHDA and SQIVND (reference sequence). The CDR3 sequence is CASSNRGNQPQHF. For the CDR3, the DNA is TGTGCCAGTAGTAACAGGGGCAATCAGCCCCAGCATTTT.

The chain recombines TRBV14 with TRBJ1-6, with D possibly being TRBD1 (6 bases). This CDR3 has 15 amino acids. The germline CDR1 and CDR2 sequences are SGHDN and FVKESK. The V gene lost 0 bases and the J gene lost 10 bases, with 13 bases spanning the gap. In nucleotides, the CDR3 is TGTGCCAGCAGCCAAGAAAGGGGGGGCCGCTCACCCCTCCACTTT. Its protein is CASSQERGGRSPLHF.

This clone was seen a single time. Other nucleotide sequences from this sample produce the same CDR3. This rearrangement joins TRBV5-1 to TRBJ2-2, with D possibly being TRBD2 (5 bases). CDR3 size: 13 residues. Germline CDR1 and CDR2: SGHRS and YFSETQ. V shed 0 bases and J shed 8 bases, with 8 bases lying between them. The CDR3 bases are TGCGCCAGCAGCTTGGGGGTAGCGGGGGAGCTGTTTTTT. Residues: CASSLGVAGELFF.